The subject of this entry is one TCR beta chain. This record comes from a study of identical twins. CDR1 and CDR2 (germline): MNHNS, SASEGT. The J segment lost 2 bases and the V segment lost 6 bases, leaving 11 bases of the junction unmatched. The CDR3 runs to 17 residues. TCRdb re-analysed the 5' RACE reads in MiXCR, keeping a single row per CDR3 protein. Of some 500,000 distinct CDR3 sequences listed, 12% to 15% are singletons. This same sample was also taken into another study, of yellow fever vaccine responses in identical twins.

What was sequenced was CD4+ T cells sorted from blood. This receptor was identified in a woman between 18 and 29 years old in good health. The genes are TRBV6-1 and TRBJ1-4, with 8 bases that match TRBD1. This CDR3 is CASSPGQGSLTNEKLFF. The DNA of the CDR3 is TGTGCCAGCAGCCCTGGACAGGGAAGTTTGACTAATGAAAAACTGTTTTTT.